These T cell receptor beta chains were read from a single sample in a study of neurological immune-mediated disorders. A single record per CDR3 protein comes from TCRdb applying MiXCR to the 5' RACE reads. Counted here are some 65,000 distinct CDR3 sequences, approximately 3.7% occurring once; the ten biggest clones make up 2.5% to 3%. Sequences were obtained from PBMCs. The source is a man aged 50-60 years with multiple sclerosis. Both conserved end residues are part of each CDR3. Fields, in order: V gene, D gene, J gene, clone size, CDR3 DNA, CDR3 protein. The D gene is left open where the match is weak. Not all rows give a size; the values are once, few, many and, for expanded clones, a class.

V gene: TRBV5-6; D gene: TRBD2; J gene: TRBJ2-7; clone size: many; CDR3 DNA: TGTGCCAGCAGCAGGGGAGGGGTCCGCTACGAGCAGTACTTC; CDR3 protein: CASSRGGVRYEQYF
V gene: TRBV5-6; D gene: NA; J gene: TRBJ2-7; clone size: many; CDR3 DNA: TGTGCCAGCAGCTTGGTCGGCAGATGGACAAGCTCCTACGAGCAGTACTTC; CDR3 protein: CASSLVGRWTSSYEQYF
V gene: TRBV20-1; D gene: NA; J gene: TRBJ1-1; clone size: many; CDR3 DNA: TGCAGTGCCTATATGAACACTGAAGCTTTCTTT; CDR3 protein: CSAYMNTEAFF
V gene: TRBV6-6; D gene: TRBD1; J gene: TRBJ1-5; clone size: NA; CDR3 DNA: TGTACCAGCAGTTACCAGGGGGCTAGCAATCAGCCCCAGCATTTT; CDR3 protein: CTSSYQGASNQPQHF
V gene: TRBV7-2; D gene: NA; J gene: TRBJ1-1; clone size: many; CDR3 DNA: TGTGCCAGCAGCTTTACAGTGAACACTGAAGCTTTCTTT; CDR3 protein: CASSFTVNTEAFF
V gene: TRBV5-4; D gene: TRBD2; J gene: TRBJ2-3; clone size: medium-sized; CDR3 DNA: TGTGCCAGCAGCCCGAGCGGGGGGGCTAGCACAGATACGCAGTATTTT; CDR3 protein: CASSPSGGASTDTQYF
V gene: TRBV4-1; D gene: NA; J gene: TRBJ2-5; clone size: many; CDR3 DNA: TGCGCCAGCAGCCGAACTCCCGGAAAGGTAGAGACCCAGTACTTC; CDR3 protein: CASSRTPGKVETQYF
V gene: TRBV6-6; D gene: NA; J gene: TRBJ1-2; clone size: NA; CDR3 DNA: TGTGCCAGCAGTGCGACCTACAGGGACTATGGCTACACCTTC; CDR3 protein: CASSATYRDYGYTF
V gene: TRBV6-5; D gene: NA; J gene: TRBJ1-1; clone size: many; CDR3 DNA: TGTGCCAGCAGTTACTCTAGCGGGGGAATGAACACTGAAGCTTTCTTT; CDR3 protein: CASSYSSGGMNTEAFF
V gene: TRBV5-1; D gene: NA; J gene: TRBJ2-7; clone size: many; CDR3 DNA: TGCGCCAGCAGCTTGGCCTCCAGGGGCTACGAGCAGTACTTC; CDR3 protein: CASSLASRGYEQYF
V gene: TRBV5-1; D gene: NA; J gene: TRBJ2-3; clone size: many; CDR3 DNA: TGCGCCAGCAGCTCGACAGGCACAGATACGCAGTATTTT; CDR3 protein: CASSSTGTDTQYF
V gene: TRBV9; D gene: NA; J gene: TRBJ2-7; clone size: many; CDR3 DNA: TGTGCCAGCAGCAAGGACACCTCCGTCTCCTACGAGCAGTACTTC; CDR3 protein: CASSKDTSVSYEQYF
V gene: TRBV2; D gene: TRBD2; J gene: TRBJ2-2; clone size: NA; CDR3 DNA: TGTGCCAGTAGCGGGGGGGTGACGAACACCGGGGAGCTGTTTTTT; CDR3 protein: CASSGGVTNTGELFF
V gene: TRBV5-1; D gene: TRBD2; J gene: TRBJ2-1; clone size: many; CDR3 DNA: TGCGCCAGCAGCCCCCAGGCTAGCGGGGGGGTTGAGCAGTTCTTC; CDR3 protein: CASSPQASGGVEQFF
V gene: TRBV5-1; D gene: NA; J gene: TRBJ2-6; clone size: many; CDR3 DNA: TGCGCCAGCAGCTTGGTCGGGACCTCTGGGGCCAACGTCCTGACTTTC; CDR3 protein: CASSLVGTSGANVLTF
V gene: TRBV6-5; D gene: TRBD2; J gene: TRBJ2-5; clone size: many; CDR3 DNA: TGTGCCAGCAGTTACGTAGAGCGGGGGGCCCCCGCGGAGACCCAGTACTTC; CDR3 protein: CASSYVERGAPAETQYF
V gene: TRBV10-3; D gene: TRBD1; J gene: TRBJ1-2; clone size: many; CDR3 DNA: TGTGCCATCAGTGGGACAGGGGATGGCTATGGCTACACCTTC; CDR3 protein: CAISGTGDGYGYTF
V gene: TRBV5-1; D gene: TRBD2; J gene: TRBJ2-1; clone size: many; CDR3 DNA: TGCGCCAGCAGCTTGGTAGTATCGGGGGGGGGCTACAATGAGCAGTTCTTC; CDR3 protein: CASSLVVSGGGYNEQFF
V gene: TRBV6-5; D gene: TRBD1; J gene: TRBJ2-7; clone size: few; CDR3 DNA: TGTGCCAGCAGCAGGACAGGGGGCGCTGGGATAATGTTGCAGTACTTC; CDR3 protein: CASSRTGGAGIMLQYF
V gene: TRBV20-1; D gene: NA; J gene: TRBJ1-5; clone size: many; CDR3 DNA: TGCAGTGCCAAAAGGACAGAGGTATCCAATCAGCCCCAGCATTTT; CDR3 protein: CSAKRTEVSNQPQHF
V gene: TRBV7-9; D gene: TRBD2; J gene: TRBJ2-1; clone size: many; CDR3 DNA: TGTGCCAGCAGCTTTAGCGGGGGGGCCTGGAATGAGCAGTTCTTC; CDR3 protein: CASSFSGGAWNEQFF
V gene: TRBV27; D gene: NA; J gene: TRBJ1-2; clone size: many; CDR3 DNA: TGTGCCAGCAGTTTCAGCAAGGGATCCAACTATGGCTACACCTTC; CDR3 protein: CASSFSKGSNYGYTF
V gene: TRBV20-1; D gene: TRBD1; J gene: TRBJ1-6; clone size: many; CDR3 DNA: TGCAGTGCTAGAGGCCAGGACAGGGGTGATTCACCCCTCCACTTT; CDR3 protein: CSARGQDRGDSPLHF
V gene: TRBV20-1; D gene: TRBD1; J gene: TRBJ1-2; clone size: many; CDR3 DNA: TGCAGTGCTCCAGGAGGGACAGGACTCTATGGCTACACCTTC; CDR3 protein: CSAPGGTGLYGYTF
V gene: TRBV5-1; D gene: NA; J gene: TRBJ2-2; clone size: many; CDR3 DNA: TGCGCCAGCAGCCTCCGGGACAAGAACACCGGGGAGCTGTTTTTT; CDR3 protein: CASSLRDKNTGELFF
V gene: TRBV5-6; D gene: NA; J gene: TRBJ2-3; clone size: many; CDR3 DNA: TGTGCCAGCAGCTTGCCCCGGGGGCGAAAAGCAGATACGCAGTATTTT; CDR3 protein: CASSLPRGRKADTQYF
V gene: TRBV4-1; D gene: NA; J gene: TRBJ2-5; clone size: many; CDR3 DNA: TGCGCCAGCAGCCTCCGACGGAGGGAAGAGACCCAGTACTTC; CDR3 protein: CASSLRRREETQYF
V gene: TRBV7-2; D gene: NA; J gene: TRBJ2-7; clone size: many; CDR3 DNA: TGTGCCAGCAGCGGGGGGCCCAACTCCTACCACGAGCAGTACTTC; CDR3 protein: CASSGGPNSYHEQYF
V gene: TRBV25-1; D gene: NA; J gene: TRBJ2-1; clone size: many; CDR3 DNA: TGTGCCAGCAGTGAACATAGTACCTACAATGAGCAGTTCTTC; CDR3 protein: CASSEHSTYNEQFF
V gene: TRBV6-2/TRBV6-3; D gene: TRBD1; J gene: TRBJ2-1; clone size: many; CDR3 DNA: TGTGCCAGCAGCCCCGACAGGGGTGAGCAGTTCTTC; CDR3 protein: CASSPDRGEQFF
V gene: TRBV2; D gene: NA; J gene: TRBJ2-3; clone size: many; CDR3 DNA: TGTGCCAGCAGTGAGGGCATCACAGATACGCAGTATTTT; CDR3 protein: CASSEGITDTQYF
V gene: TRBV20-1; D gene: TRBD2; J gene: TRBJ2-3; clone size: many; CDR3 DNA: TGCAGTGCAAACGCCCCGGGACTAGCGGGGGCTGATACGCAGTATTTT; CDR3 protein: CSANAPGLAGADTQYF
V gene: TRBV7-9; D gene: NA; J gene: TRBJ2-3; clone size: many; CDR3 DNA: TGTGCCAGCAGCCCACGTGAGATTTCCCCAGATACGCAGTATTTT; CDR3 protein: CASSPREISPDTQYF
V gene: TRBV5-1; D gene: NA; J gene: TRBJ1-3; clone size: many; CDR3 DNA: TGCGCCAGCAGCTTGGCCCCCGGCGGCCGCTCTGGAAACACCATATATTTT; CDR3 protein: CASSLAPGGRSGNTIYF
V gene: TRBV20-1; D gene: NA; J gene: TRBJ1-5; clone size: many; CDR3 DNA: TGCAGTGCTAGAGGAAACACAGGGAGCTCTCAGCCCCAGCATTTT; CDR3 protein: CSARGNTGSSQPQHF
V gene: TRBV6-5; D gene: TRBD1; J gene: TRBJ2-1; clone size: many; CDR3 DNA: TGTGCCAGCAGTCGAGACCGGGACAGGGTTTTTCTGGAGCAGTTCTTC; CDR3 protein: CASSRDRDRVFLEQFF
V gene: TRBV27; D gene: TRBD1; J gene: TRBJ1-2; clone size: few; CDR3 DNA: TGTGCCAGCAGTCTTTCCGGGACAGGCTATGGCTACACCTTC; CDR3 protein: CASSLSGTGYGYTF
V gene: TRBV6-2/TRBV6-3; D gene: TRBD1; J gene: TRBJ1-2; clone size: few; CDR3 DNA: TGTGCCAGCAGAAGAGGACAGGGTTCTGGCTACACCTTC; CDR3 protein: CASRRGQGSGYTF
V gene: TRBV7-8; D gene: NA; J gene: TRBJ2-5; clone size: many; CDR3 DNA: TGTGCCAGCAGCTTAGCGCGGCAGGCCGAAACCCGCCCAATCTTC; CDR3 protein: CASSLARQAETRPIF
V gene: TRBV5-4; D gene: NA; J gene: TRBJ1-6; clone size: NA; CDR3 DNA: TGTGCCAGCAGCTTGGGTAGTAATTCACCCCTACACTTT; CDR3 protein: CASSLGSNSPLHF
V gene: TRBV6-2/TRBV6-3; D gene: TRBD2; J gene: TRBJ2-4; clone size: few; CDR3 DNA: TGTGCCAGCAGAGAACGGGGGGGCATATCTAACATTCAGTACTTC; CDR3 protein: CASRERGGISNIQYF
V gene: TRBV28; D gene: NA; J gene: TRBJ2-3; clone size: few; CDR3 DNA: TGTGCCAGCAGTTTACCCAGAGTACAGACAGATACGCAGTATTTT; CDR3 protein: CASSLPRVQTDTQYF
V gene: TRBV7-2; D gene: NA; J gene: TRBJ1-4; clone size: NA; CDR3 DNA: TGTGCCAGCAGCTTAGAGGTCTCCTTGAATGAAAAACTGTTTTTT; CDR3 protein: CASSLEVSLNEKLFF
V gene: TRBV7-9; D gene: TRBD1; J gene: TRBJ2-1; clone size: many; CDR3 DNA: TGTGCCAGCAGCCCAGGGACAGGGGCGTACAATGAGCAGTTCTTC; CDR3 protein: CASSPGTGAYNEQFF
V gene: TRBV29-1; D gene: TRBD1; J gene: TRBJ1-2; clone size: many; CDR3 DNA: TGCAGCGTTGAAAAGGGGGCGGGTGGCTACACCTTC; CDR3 protein: CSVEKGAGGYTF
V gene: TRBV2; D gene: TRBD1; J gene: TRBJ1-2; clone size: many; CDR3 DNA: TGTGCCGGGGACCGGGACAGCTATGGCTACACCTTC; CDR3 protein: CAGDRDSYGYTF
V gene: TRBV4-1; D gene: NA; J gene: TRBJ1-2; clone size: many; CDR3 DNA: TGCGCCAGCAGCCCCGTCGAGGGTCTCGGTGGCTACACCTTC; CDR3 protein: CASSPVEGLGGYTF
V gene: TRBV20-1; D gene: TRBD1; J gene: TRBJ1-5; clone size: NA; CDR3 DNA: TGCAGTGCACTGACAGGGCAAGGCAATCAGCCCCAGCATTTT; CDR3 protein: CSALTGQGNQPQHF
V gene: TRBV3-1; D gene: NA; J gene: TRBJ1-4; clone size: many; CDR3 DNA: TGTGCCAGCAGCCAAGATACTGGGACGGTTGAAAAACTGTTTTTT; CDR3 protein: CASSQDTGTVEKLFF
V gene: TRBV13; D gene: TRBD1; J gene: TRBJ1-3; clone size: many; CDR3 DNA: TGTGCCAGCAGCACCCGGGACAGGGGTTTTCGAAACACCATATATTTT; CDR3 protein: CASSTRDRGFRNTIYF
V gene: TRBV7-9; D gene: NA; J gene: TRBJ2-1; clone size: few; CDR3 DNA: TGTGCCAGCAGCTTAGATCCCGGACGGGGCAATGAGCAGTTCTTC; CDR3 protein: CASSLDPGRGNEQFF
V gene: TRBV20-1; D gene: NA; J gene: TRBJ1-5; clone size: many; CDR3 DNA: TGCAGTGCTAGGTACAGTATAGGCAATCAGCCCCAGCATTTT; CDR3 protein: CSARYSIGNQPQHF
V gene: TRBV5-1; D gene: TRBD1; J gene: TRBJ1-1; clone size: many; CDR3 DNA: TGCGCCAGCAGCTTACAGGGGGTGAACACTGAAGCTTTCTTT; CDR3 protein: CASSLQGVNTEAFF
V gene: TRBV6-6; D gene: TRBD1; J gene: TRBJ2-3; clone size: many; CDR3 DNA: TGTGCCAGCAGTAAACGGACAGGGGCGGGCACAGATACGCAGTATTTT; CDR3 protein: CASSKRTGAGTDTQYF